These 3 T cell receptor beta chains were all obtained from the same sample, sequenced in a study of cytomegalovirus exposure and HLA in healthy donors. Primers included in the PCR were 60 Vbeta and 13 Jbeta primers. Profiled with immunoSEQ multiplex PCR; TCRdb holds only in-frame clones, not every one. The repertoire holds about 180,000 clones, with around 74% as singletons. Sequencing was performed on PBMCs. These receptors came from a male donor in good health and CMV-seronegative.

A remark on this clone: This sample also contains other DNA sequences that code for the same CDR3. The chain carries TRBV11-2 and TRBJ2-3; TRBD1 agrees at 7 bases. The CDR3 spans 13 residues. Trimming took 6 bases from V and 4 from J; bases not matched to a gene: 4. In germline, CDR1 is SGHAT, CDR2 FQNNGV. The chain's CDR3 is CASRQQGADTQYF. Written as DNA, the CDR3 is TGTGCCAGCAGACAGCAGGGGGCAGATACGCAGTATTTT.

The genes are TRBV7-3 and TRBJ2-1, with 9 bases aligning to TRBD2. CDR1 is SGHTA and CDR2 is FQGTGA in the germline V gene. The CDR3 contains 13 residues. The V segment lost 4 bases and the J segment 10 bases; nucleotides outside the gene matches: 5. This chain's CDR3 is CASSSLAGWEQFF. The CDR3 nucleotides read TGTGCCAGCAGCTCCCTAGCGGGGTGGGAGCAGTTCTTC. Full variable domain (remainder filled in from reference TRBV7-3 and TRBJ2-1): GAGVSQTPSNKVTEKGKYVELRCDPISGHTALYWYRQSLGQGPEFLIYFQGTGAADDSGLPNDRFFAVRPEGSVSTLKIQRTERGDSAVYLCASSSLAGWEQFFGPGTRLTVL.

The genes are TRBV4-2 and TRBJ2-7; weak D call: TRBD2 (6 bases). In germline, CDR1 is LGHNA, CDR2 YNFKEQ. This CDR3 has 15 residues. V lost 5 bases to trimming and J lost 3 bases, with 17 bases between them. CDR3 nucleotide sequence: TGTGCCAGCAGCAAAGCGGACCGGGGACTCTACGAGCAGTACTTC. Its protein product is CASSKADRGLYEQYF.